These 30 T cell receptor beta chains were all obtained from the same sample, sequenced in a study of T cells after yellow fever vaccination. One entry per CDR3 protein, called by TCRdb with MiXCR from the 5' RACE reads. This repertoire shows roughly 520,000 distinct CDR3 sequences, 20% to 25% found once; its top ten account for roughly a sixth. This specimen was PBMCs, taken approximately 22 days after the first yellow fever vaccination. These receptor sequences come from a man younger than 30 who received the YFV17D yellow fever vaccine.

This clonotype was recorded at least ten times. CDR3: CATSTATGGYEQYF. As DNA, the CDR3 is TGTGCCACCAGCACCGCAACAGGGGGATACGAGCAGTACTTC. The rearrangement links TRBV15 to TRBJ2-7, with TRBD1 matching 8 bases. CDR3 length: 14 amino acids. With V trimmed by 4 bases and J by 4 bases, 6 bases remained unmatched. Germline CDR1 LNHNV, CDR2 YYDKDF (reference sequence).

This clonotype has just a few counts. The chain couples TRBV20-1 to TRBJ2-7; possibly TRBD2 for D (6 bases). In germline, CDR1 is DFQATT, CDR2 SNEGSKA (reference sequence). Trimming cost V 0 bases and J 2 bases, with 11 bases left between them. The length of the CDR3 is 14 residues. This chain's CDR3 is CSARDLREPYEQYV. The CDR3 nucleotides are TGCAGTGCTAGAGATTTACGGGAGCCCTACGAGCAGTACGTC.

Only a few counts were recorded for this clonotype. The gene calls are TRBV2 and TRBJ2-2, with D uncertain. V shed 8 bases and J shed 1 base, with 11 bases lying between them. Germline V gene sequence: CDR1 SNHLY, CDR2 FYNNEI. This CDR3 contains 14 residues. The CDR3 spells CASVITQNTGELFF. The CDR3 DNA follows: TGTGCCAGCGTCATAACCCAGAACACCGGGGAGCTGTTTTTT.

The chain couples TRBV28 to TRBJ1-5; TRBD1 aligns across 8 bases. The trim removed 6 bases at V and 5 bases at J, leaving 6 bases unmatched. The CDR3 sequence is 14 residues long. The germline V gene has CDR1 MDHEN and CDR2 SYDVKM. CDR3 sequence reads: CASSRQGSYQPQHF. In DNA form, the CDR3 reads TGTGCCAGCAGCAGACAGGGGAGTTATCAGCCCCAGCATTTT.

This clonotype has more than one count but fewer than ten. The chain has TRBV6-1 and TRBJ2-5; D might be TRBD1 (7 bases). This CDR3 has 15 amino acids. Trimming shortened V by 6 bases and J by 7 bases, and 21 bases separated the two germline ends. CDR1 and CDR2 (germline): MNHNS, SASEGT. CDR3 coding DNA: TGTGCCAGCAGCCCAGGGGGGCCCCGTGTGGGGACCCAGTACTTC. The encoded protein is CASSPGGPRVGTQYF.

This sequence joins TRBV7-9 and TRBJ2-7; TRBD1 matches 9 bases. The CDR3 extends over 16 amino acids. Germline V gene sequence: CDR1 SEHNR, CDR2 FQNEAQ (reference sequence). J gave up 3 bases and V 4 bases, and 10 bases lay outside the gene matches. CDR3: CASSSQQGATIYEQYF. In DNA, the CDR3 is TGTGCCAGCAGCTCGCAACAGGGGGCGACGATCTACGAGCAGTACTTC.

V is TRBV4-1 and J is TRBJ1-6; D remains unclear. The CDR3 is made up of 17 amino acids. V gave up 2 bases and J gave up 10 bases, with 21 bases separating them. Germline V lookup: CDR1 MGHRA, CDR2 YSYEKL. This chain's CDR3 is CASSQPPRTFQRSPLHF. In nucleotides, the CDR3 is TGCGCCAGCAGCCAACCACCCCGGACCTTTCAGCGGTCACCCCTCCACTTT.

The genes are TRBV10-2 and TRBJ2-2; maybe TRBD1 (6 bases). This CDR3 region has 15 residues. Germline V gene sequence: CDR1 WSHSY, CDR2 SAAADI. The V gene lost 9 bases and the J gene lost 6 bases, with 20 bases spanning the gap. The CDR3 DNA reads TGCGCCAGTCAAGAGAACAGGGTTGTCGCCGGGGAGCTGTTTTTT. The encoded protein is CASQENRVVAGELFF.

This clonotype was detected many times. The genes are TRBV5-5 and TRBJ2-1; maybe TRBD2 (6 bases). The CDR3 length is 15 residues. The germline gives CDR1 SGHKS, CDR2 YYEKEE (reference sequence). The V gene lost 5 bases and the J gene lost 3 bases, with 15 bases spanning the gap. CDR3 bases: TGTGCCAGCAGTCTTCTGGGGGGAGGCTACAATGAGCAGTTCTTC. This sequence encodes CASSLLGGGYNEQFF.

The chain is built from TRBV5-6 and TRBJ2-5; 8 bases are shared with TRBD2. V was clipped by 5 bases and J by 10 bases; unmatched bases: 7. Germline V gene data show CDR1 as SGHDT and CDR2 as YYEEEE. This CDR3 has 12 amino acids. CDR3 sequence reads: CASREGLGDQYF. DNA for the CDR3: TGTGCCAGCAGGGAGGGACTAGGGGACCAGTACTTC. Full variable domain (rest looked up from reference TRBV5-6 and TRBJ2-5): DAGVTQSPTHLIKTRGQQVTLRCSPKSGHDTVSWYQQALGQGPQFIFQYYEEEERQRGNFPDRFSGHQFPNYSSELNVNALLLGDSALYLCASREGLGDQYFGPGTRLLVL.

J is TRBJ2-7 and V is TRBV18; D ambiguous. V was clipped by 4 bases and J by 7 bases, with 17 bases between them. The germline V gene encodes CDR1 KGHSH and CDR2 LQKENI. CDR3 size: 14 residues. The CDR3 loop reads CASSQGLGVREQYV. CDR3 DNA sequence: TGTGCCAGCTCACAGGGTTTAGGCGTCAGGGAGCAGTACGTC.

The rearrangement links TRBV10-2 to TRBJ1-1; no reliable D call. Germline assignment: CDR1 WSHSY and CDR2 SAAADI. The CDR3 length is 13 residues. V dropped 6 bases and J dropped 1 base, with 9 bases sitting between them. This CDR3 is CASSATRNTEAFF. In DNA, the CDR3 is TGCGCCAGCAGCGCGACGAGGAACACTGAAGCTTTCTTT.

This rearrangement joins TRBV7-2 to TRBJ2-3; D ambiguous. The CDR3 loop spans 17 amino acids. CDR1 and CDR2 from the germline V gene are SGHTA and FQGNSA. V shed 0 bases and J shed 6 bases, with 19 bases lying between them. This chain's CDR3 is CASSLARVWVGLDTQYF. DNA for the CDR3: TGTGCCAGCAGCTTAGCCAGAGTCTGGGTTGGGTTGGATACGCAGTATTTT.

This clonotype occurred a few times. The J gene is TRBJ1-2, the V gene TRBV6-2 or TRBV6-3; tentatively, D is TRBD1 (5 bases). The V and J ends lost 6 bases and 4 bases respectively, with 15 bases between them. The CDR3 is 14 amino acids. Germline CDR1 and CDR2: MNHEY and SVGEGT. CDR3 in DNA: TGTGCCAGCAGCCCCGGGGCGCTTCGCTATGGCTACACCTTC. It is translated as CASSPGALRYGYTF.

This clonotype has only a few counts. The rearrangement uses TRBV5-6 and TRBJ2-2, with a possible D match to TRBD1 (6 bases). This CDR3 comprises 16 residues. Trimming removed 5 bases at V and 1 base at J, with 15 bases between. The germline V gene has CDR1 SGHDT and CDR2 YYEEEE. This chain's CDR3 is CASSRQGLLNTGELFF. The CDR3 DNA reads TGTGCCAGCAGTCGCCAGGGGCTCCTGAACACCGGGGAGCTGTTTTTT. The variable domain in full, with the rest retrieved from reference TRBV5-6 and TRBJ2-2, is DAGVTQSPTHLIKTRGQQVTLRCSPKSGHDTVSWYQQALGQGPQFIFQYYEEEERQRGNFPDRFSGHQFPNYSSELNVNALLLGDSALYLCASSRQGLLNTGELFFGEGSRLTVL.

This clonotype showed up just a few times. One end of the junction is discordant with germline, which a read error may explain. This sequence joins TRBV5-4 and TRBJ1-4, with D tentatively TRBD1 (5 bases). This CDR3 has 13 residues. Germline V gene data show CDR1 as SGHNT and CDR2 as YYREEE (reference sequence). CDR3 DNA sequence: TGTGCCAGCAGCTTCGGGACCTCCTCAAAAGTGTTTTTT. Encoded protein: CASSFGTSSKVFF.

The CDR3 protein is CASSPQRGGRETQYF. The CDR3 nucleotides are TGTGCCAGCTCACCACAGCGGGGGGGGCGAGAGACCCAGTACTTC. The V call is TRBV18, the J call TRBJ2-5; 10 positions agree with TRBD2. J lost 4 bases, V lost 1 base, and 3 bases had no gene match. Germline CDR1 is KGHSH and CDR2 is LQKENI. This CDR3 has 15 amino acids.

This clonotype was counted between two and nine times. J is TRBJ1-1 and V is TRBV30, with D hard to call. From germline, CDR1 is GTSNPN and CDR2 SVGIG (reference sequence). This CDR3 is 13 amino acids long. Trimming took off 2 bases at V and 2 bases at J, with 9 bases between the two ends. CDR3 sequence reads: CAWSRGVNTEAFF. The CDR3 DNA reads TGTGCCTGGAGTCGGGGTGTAAACACTGAAGCTTTCTTT.

J is TRBJ2-1 and V is TRBV27, with 12 bases that match TRBD1. Germline assignment: CDR1 MNHEY and CDR2 SMNVEV (reference sequence). The V segment lost 10 bases and the J segment 0 bases; nucleotides outside the gene matches: 13. This CDR3 is 18 amino acids long. CDR3 loop: CATYQGQGAVTSYNEQFF. CDR3 nucleotide sequence: TGTGCCACCTACCAGGGACAGGGGGCCGTGACCTCCTACAATGAGCAGTTCTTC.

The chain uses TRBV5-4 and TRBJ2-5; D remains ambiguous. CDR1 and CDR2 (germline): SGHNT, YYREEE (reference sequence). The CDR3 totals 16 residues. V was trimmed by 1 base and J by 0 bases, leaving 13 bases between them. This CDR3 is CASSLLLAPYQETQYF. CDR3 coding DNA: TGTGCCAGCAGCTTGTTGTTAGCACCATACCAAGAGACCCAGTACTTC.

This rearrangement joins TRBV5-6 to TRBJ2-2, with 12 nucleotides matching TRBD1. The CDR3 length is 18 residues. The V gene's germline CDR1 is SGHDT and CDR2 YYEEEE. V gave up 3 bases and J gave up 8 bases; unmatched junction bases: 14. CDR3 in amino acids: CASSSTSGTGGTIGELFF. CDR3 coding DNA: TGTGCCAGCAGCTCAACATCCGGGACAGGGGGCACCATTGGGGAGCTGTTTTTT.

The chain has TRBV6-4 and TRBJ2-3; 10 positions agree with TRBD1. CDR3 size: 15 residues. V gave up 3 bases and J gave up 4 bases; unmatched junction bases: 4. The V gene's germline CDR1 is MRHNA and CDR2 SNTAGT. DNA of the CDR3: TGTGCCAGCAGTGAGGAGACAGGGGGCCCAGATACGCAGTATTTT. This gives the protein CASSEETGGPDTQYF.

The V gene is TRBV5-1, the J gene TRBJ2-5; possible D gene TRBD2, 5 bases. Trimming removed 0 bases at V and 5 bases at J, with 14 bases between. This CDR3 has 15 amino acids. Germline V CDR1 and CDR2: SGHRS, YFSETQ. The CDR3 sequence: CASSLVSAGGETQYF. DNA for the CDR3: TGCGCCAGCAGCTTGGTCTCTGCGGGCGGGGAGACCCAGTACTTC.

This clonotype was observed many times. The V gene is TRBV20-1, the J gene TRBJ2-1, with 8 bases matching TRBD2. Germline CDR1 is DFQATT and CDR2 is SNEGSKA (reference sequence). V shed 0 bases, J shed 8 bases, and the junction held 9 bases outside the gene matches. This CDR3 is 15 amino acids long. The CDR3: CSARDTGGAVDEQFF. The CDR3 nucleotides are TGCAGTGCTAGAGATACCGGGGGGGCCGTCGATGAGCAGTTCTTC.

V usage is TRBV11-2 and J usage is TRBJ2-5; TRBD2 matches 10 bases. CDR1 is SGHAT, CDR2 FQNNGV, per germline. Trimming at V came to 8 bases and at J to 2 bases, leaving 8 bases not matched to a gene. The CDR3 consists of 15 residues. CDR3 DNA sequence: TGTGCCAGCGGGGCGGGACTAGCGTTTCAAGAGACCCAGTACTTC. As protein: CASGAGLAFQETQYF.

This clonotype was counted at least ten times. The J gene is TRBJ2-5, the V gene TRBV12-3 or TRBV12-4; D tentatively fits TRBD1 or TRBD2 (7 bases each). CDR3 length: 15 residues. Trimming took 6 bases from V and 5 from J, leaving 19 bases between them. The CDR3 nucleotides are TGTGCCAGCAGGCCAGGGGGGGAGAATTGGGAGACCCAGTACTTC. It yields the protein CASRPGGENWETQYF.

This chain links TRBV2 with TRBJ2-7; possible D gene TRBD2, 7 bases. The CDR3 is made up of 14 amino acids. V was cut by 5 bases and J by 1 base, with 12 bases left in between. Germline CDR1 SNHLY, CDR2 FYNNEI. CDR3: CASSWAGASYEQYF. The CDR3 nucleotides read TGTGCCAGCAGTTGGGCGGGGGCGTCCTACGAGCAGTACTTC.

This clonotype was recorded many times. This chain links TRBV4-3 with TRBJ1-4; D not resolved. Trimming removed 1 base at V and 4 bases at J, with 10 bases between. Germline CDR1 reads LGHNA; CDR2 reads YSLEER. The CDR3 length is 15 residues. The DNA for the CDR3 is TGCGCCAGCAGCCAAGTGGCGGGATTTAATGAAAAACTGTTTTTT. Its protein is CASSQVAGFNEKLFF.

The CDR3 is CATSRDLAGGSDTQYF. Here the CDR3 DNA reads TGTGCCACCAGCAGAGATCTAGCGGGGGGCTCAGATACGCAGTATTTT. The chain has TRBV15 and TRBJ2-3; TRBD2 agrees at 11 bases. The CDR3 spans 16 residues. The germline V gene has CDR1 LNHNV and CDR2 YYDKDF (reference sequence). J gave up 4 bases and V 0 bases, and 3 bases lay outside the gene matches.

This clonotype was observed a single time. This sequence joins TRBV11-2 and TRBJ2-7, with TRBD2 matching 7 bases. This CDR3 is built from 18 residues. The J segment lost 0 bases and the V segment lost 1 base, leaving 12 bases of the junction unmatched. Germline loops: CDR1 SGHAT, CDR2 FQNNGV. CDR3 bases: TGTGCCAGCAGCTTAGTAGCCGCTGGAGCGGGGACCTCCTACGAGCAGTACTTC. Its translation is CASSLVAAGAGTSYEQYF. The full variable domain, rest sourced from reference TRBV11-2 and TRBJ2-7, is EAGVAQSPRYKIIEKRQSVAFWCNPISGHATLYWYQQILGQGPKLLIQFQNNGVVDDSQLPKDRFSAERLKGVDSTLKIQPAKLEDSAVYLCASSLVAAGAGTSYEQYFGPGTRLTVT.